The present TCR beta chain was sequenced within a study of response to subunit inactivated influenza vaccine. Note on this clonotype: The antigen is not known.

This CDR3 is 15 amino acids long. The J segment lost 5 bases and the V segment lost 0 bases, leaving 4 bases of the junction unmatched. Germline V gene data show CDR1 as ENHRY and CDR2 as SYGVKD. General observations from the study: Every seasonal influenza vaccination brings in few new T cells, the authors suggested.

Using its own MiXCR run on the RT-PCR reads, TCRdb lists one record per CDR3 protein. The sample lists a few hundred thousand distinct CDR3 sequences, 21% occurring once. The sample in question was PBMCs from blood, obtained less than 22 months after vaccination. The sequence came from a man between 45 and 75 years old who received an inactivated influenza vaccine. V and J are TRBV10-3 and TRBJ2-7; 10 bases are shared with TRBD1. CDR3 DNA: TGTGCCATCAGTGAGTCCGGGACAGGGGCTGACGAGCAGTACTTC. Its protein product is CAISESGTGADEQYF.